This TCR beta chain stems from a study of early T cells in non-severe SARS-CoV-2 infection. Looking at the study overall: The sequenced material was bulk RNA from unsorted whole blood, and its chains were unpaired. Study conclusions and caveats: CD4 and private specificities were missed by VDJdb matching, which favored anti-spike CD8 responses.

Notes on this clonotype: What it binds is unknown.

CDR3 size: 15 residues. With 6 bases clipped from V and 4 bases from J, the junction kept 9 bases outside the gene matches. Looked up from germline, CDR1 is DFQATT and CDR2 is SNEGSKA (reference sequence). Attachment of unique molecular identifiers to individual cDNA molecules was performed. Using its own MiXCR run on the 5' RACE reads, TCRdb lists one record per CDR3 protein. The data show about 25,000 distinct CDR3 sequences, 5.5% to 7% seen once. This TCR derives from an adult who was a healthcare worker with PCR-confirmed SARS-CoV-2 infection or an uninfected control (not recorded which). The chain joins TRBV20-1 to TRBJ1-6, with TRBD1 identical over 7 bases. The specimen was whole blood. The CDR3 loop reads CSAPGQEFYNSPLHF. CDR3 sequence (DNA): TGCAGTGCGCCCGGACAGGAGTTTTATAATTCACCCCTCCACTTT.